Listed here are 22 T cell receptor beta chains from one sample, sequenced in a study of shared clonotypes between healthy human individuals. The repertoire was sequenced with immunoSEQ multiplex PCR; TCRdb's copy has only in-frame clones and lacks some. The sample has roughly 2 million clones; 85% to 95% are singletons. The sample was naive CD4+ T cells sorted from blood. Noted subset: CD45RA+ positively selected. Source of these receptors: a man in his late teens or twenties in good health.

The V gene is TRBV30, the J gene TRBJ2-3; 9 positions agree with TRBD2. Trimming removed 8 bases from V and 6 bases from J; junction bases left unmatched: 12. Germline V gene sequence: CDR1 GTSNPN, CDR2 SVGIG (reference sequence). This CDR3 is built from 14 residues. The CDR3 here is CASGPAGGGDTQYF. CDR3 sequence (DNA): TGTGCCAGTGGACCAGCGGGGGGAGGGGATACGCAGTATTTT.

In this sample, this clone turned up once. This rearrangement joins TRBV19 to TRBJ2-3; the D is unclear. The germline V and J ends were trimmed by 4 bases and 2 bases, with 13 bases remaining between them. Looked up from germline, CDR1 is LNHDA and CDR2 is SQIVND (reference sequence). The CDR3 runs to 15 residues. CDR3 protein: CASSTTYGSTDTQYF. The DNA of the CDR3 is TGTGCCAGTAGTACAACCTATGGCTCCACAGATACGCAGTATTTT. Looking up the rest from reference TRBV19 and TRBJ2-3 gives the full variable domain: DGGITQSPKYLFRKEGQNVTLSCEQNLNHDAMYWYRQDPGQGLRLIYYSQIVNDFQKGDIAEGYSVSREKKESFPLTVTSAQKNPTAFYLCASSTTYGSTDTQYFGPGTRLTVL.

V usage is TRBV28 and J usage is TRBJ1-4; D is undetermined. The CDR3 covers 15 residues. V lost 2 bases to trimming and J lost 8 bases, with 15 bases between them. Germline loops: CDR1 MDHEN, CDR2 SYDVKM. This chain's CDR3 is CASSLTGTRGEKLFF. The CDR3 DNA sequence: TGTGCCAGCAGTTTAACCGGCACTCGAGGAGAAAAACTGTTTTTT.

The genes are TRBV7-9 and TRBJ1-4; 9 bases line up with TRBD1. The trim removed 4 bases at V and 7 bases at J, leaving 7 bases unmatched. CDR3 length equals 15 residues. Germline CDR1 reads SEHNR; CDR2 reads FQNEAQ (reference sequence). The CDR3 nucleotides read TGTGCCAGCAGCTCGGGACAGGGAGGTGGTGAAAAACTGTTTTTT. This translates into CASSSGQGGGEKLFF.

The J gene is TRBJ1-1, the V gene TRBV25-1, with TRBD1 as a possible D gene (6 bases). The germline V gene has CDR1 MGHDK and CDR2 SYGVNS. V was clipped by 1 base and J by 6 bases, with 15 bases between them. The CDR3 length is 15 residues. The CDR3 reads CASSEFSGARAEAFF. In DNA form, the CDR3 reads TGTGCCAGCAGTGAATTTTCAGGGGCGAGGGCTGAAGCTTTCTTT.

This CDR3 reads CASSLQGGGTEAFF. The DNA for the CDR3 is TGTGCCAGCAGCTTACAGGGGGGCGGCACTGAAGCTTTCTTT. The V call is TRBV7-2, the J call TRBJ1-1; 7 bases align to TRBD1. Germline loops: CDR1 SGHTA, CDR2 FQGNSA. V was pared by 2 bases and J by 4 bases, with 4 bases of the junction left unmatched. CDR3 length: 14 amino acids.

Only one count was recorded for this clone. Relative to the germline gene, one junction end is altered; a read error may explain this. V usage is TRBV4-3 and J usage is TRBJ2-7; D perhaps matches TRBD1 (5 bases). The V gene's germline CDR1 is LGHNA and CDR2 YSLEER. The length of the CDR3 is 18 residues. The CDR3 protein is CASSKEVTPGILSYEQYF. CDR3 bases: TGCGCCAGCAGCAAAGAGGTTACCCCAGGGATACTCTCCTACGAGCAGTACTTC.

This clone showed up just once. The CDR3 sequence: CASTDGLNTGELFF. CDR3 nucleotides: TGTGCCAGCACCGACGGCCTGAACACCGGGGAGCTGTTTTTT. V gene TRBV2 combines with J gene TRBJ2-2; D not resolved. The CDR3 contains 14 residues. Germline values: CDR1 SNHLY, CDR2 FYNNEI. V was pared by 7 bases and J by 1 base, with 10 bases between.

The chain has TRBV6-5 and TRBJ2-7, with D tentatively TRBD1 (5 bases). Germline values: CDR1 MNHEY, CDR2 SVGAGI. The CDR3 has 12 residues. The V gene lost 8 bases and the J gene lost 0 bases, with 8 bases spanning the gap. CDR3 DNA: TGTGCCAGCGGGGCAAACTCCTACGAGCAGTACTTC. It is translated as CASGANSYEQYF.

As regards this clone: In the same sample, other DNA sequences code for this CDR3. This chain uses TRBV28 with TRBJ1-6; D is undetermined. Per germline, CDR1 MDHEN and CDR2 SYDVKM. Trimming took off 3 bases at V and 9 bases at J, with 3 bases between the two ends. CDR3 size: 11 residues. The CDR3: CASSLSSPLHF. Here the CDR3 DNA reads TGTGCCAGCAGTTTGTCTTCACCCCTCCACTTT.

The J gene is TRBJ1-1, the V gene TRBV10-3; maybe TRBD1 (6 bases). V lost 5 bases, J lost 3 bases, and 19 bases lay in between. This CDR3 comprises 16 residues. Germline V gives CDR1 ENHRY, CDR2 SYGVKD. The CDR3 DNA follows: TGTGCCATCAGTAAAAGCCGGGCAGGGGTGGACACTGAAGCTTTCTTT. Its translation: CAISKSRAGVDTEAFF.

The V call is TRBV21-1, the J call TRBJ2-7. TRBV21-1 is a documented pseudogene. The CDR3 spans 17 residues. Here the CDR3 reads CASSKTRRVGDNYEQYF. As DNA, the CDR3 is TGTGCCAGCAGCAAAACTAGGAGGGTTGGGGACAACTACGAGCAGTACTTC.

This clone occurred a few times. The V gene is TRBV30, the J gene TRBJ1-3; unclear D gene. CDR3 length: 12 amino acids. Per germline, CDR1 GTSNPN and CDR2 SVGIG (reference sequence). V was clipped by 5 bases and J by 0 bases, with 5 bases between them. The CDR3 protein is CAWDGSGNTIYF. The CDR3 nucleotides read TGTGCCTGGGACGGCTCTGGAAACACCATATATTTT. The full variable domain, rest sourced from reference TRBV30 and TRBJ1-3, is SQTIHQWPATLVQPVGSPLSLECTVEGTSNPNLYWYRQAAGRGLQLLFYSVGIGQISSEVPQNLSASRPQDRQFILSSKKLLLSDSGFYLCAWDGSGNTIYFGEGSWLTVV.

This clone appeared a single time. The chain has TRBV19 and TRBJ2-6; D perhaps matches TRBD1 (5 bases). The germline V gene has CDR1 LNHDA and CDR2 SQIVND (reference sequence). Trimming took off 6 bases at V and 2 bases at J, with 8 bases between the two ends. CDR3 size: 14 residues. The CDR3 region is CASSAGTGANVLTF. DNA of the CDR3: TGTGCCAGTAGCGCAGGGACTGGGGCCAACGTCCTGACTTTC.

J is TRBJ2-5 and V is TRBV28, with D possibly matching TRBD1 (6 bases). The ends were cut back, 5 bases at V and 1 base at J, with 8 bases in the middle. This CDR3 has 13 residues. Germline V lookup: CDR1 MDHEN, CDR2 SYDVKM. CDR3 coding DNA: TGTGCCAGCAGTAGGGACACCCAAGAGACCCAGTACTTC. Protein sequence: CASSRDTQETQYF.

This clone has more than one count but fewer than ten. This chain links TRBV19 with TRBJ2-5; D might be TRBD2 (5 bases). The CDR3 is made up of 14 amino acids. The germline V gene has CDR1 LNHDA and CDR2 SQIVND (reference sequence). V lost 3 bases and J 2 bases, leaving 10 bases between the germline ends. The CDR3 region is CASSMSRGQETQYF. In DNA, the CDR3 is TGTGCCAGTAGTATGTCTAGAGGGCAAGAGACCCAGTACTTC.

The chain recombines TRBV30 with TRBJ1-2; possibly TRBD1 for D (5 bases). With 4 bases removed from V and 0 bases from J, the gap between germline ends came to 15 bases. Germline V lookup: CDR1 GTSNPN, CDR2 SVGIG (reference sequence). CDR3 size: 15 residues. CDR3 sequence: CAWTHWGSPNYGYTF. CDR3 in DNA: TGTGCCTGGACCCATTGGGGGAGTCCTAACTATGGCTACACCTTC.

The chain couples TRBV12-5 to TRBJ2-1; 7 bases fit TRBD1. The ends lost 4 bases at V and 2 bases at J; junction bases unmatched: 8. The CDR3 extends over 16 amino acids. From germline, CDR1 is LGHNT and CDR2 FRNRAP. The CDR3 loop is CASGSRDSGTYNEQFF. CDR3 bases: TGTGCTAGTGGTTCGAGGGACAGTGGGACCTACAATGAGCAGTTCTTC.

As concerns this clone: Additional DNA sequences in this sample encode the identical CDR3. The chain uses TRBV10-3 and TRBJ2-5; D is possibly TRBD1 (5 bases). The CDR3 is 15 amino acids. Germline V gives CDR1 ENHRY, CDR2 SYGVKD. V was pared by 0 bases and J by 3 bases, with 11 bases between. DNA for the CDR3: TGTGCCATCAGTGAGTCGAGGCAGGGAAAAGAGACCCAGTACTTC. Its translation is CAISESRQGKETQYF.

The chain employs TRBV6-4 and TRBJ2-1, with D perhaps TRBD1 or TRBD2 (5 bases each). Germline V gene sequence: CDR1 MRHNA, CDR2 SNTAGT. There are 15 residues in the CDR3. Trimming shortened V by 7 bases and J by 10 bases, and 23 bases separated the two germline ends. Here the CDR3 reads CASIPLAGWELEQFF. The CDR3 DNA reads as TGTGCCAGCATACCACTGGCAGGGTGGGAGTTGGAGCAGTTCTTC.

The chain employs TRBV30 and TRBJ1-6; D may be TRBD1 (5 bases). The V and J ends lost 4 bases and 13 bases respectively, with 23 bases between them. Germline V gene data show CDR1 as GTSNPN and CDR2 as SVGIG (reference sequence). CDR3 size: 15 residues. DNA for the CDR3: TGTGCCTGGATTCCCTTTTTGATCCCGGGGACCCCCCTCCACTTT. It is translated as CAWIPFLIPGTPLHF.

The chain carries TRBV5-6 and TRBJ2-3, with D unresolved. Germline-derived CDR1 and CDR2 are SGHDT and YYEEEE. V lost 0 bases, J lost 5 bases, and 10 bases lay in between. This CDR3 comprises 14 residues. CDR3 sequence: CASSLVSVLDTQYF. DNA for the CDR3: TGTGCCAGCAGCTTGGTTTCGGTCTTAGATACGCAGTATTTT.